This TCR beta chain was observed in a study of Tregs in tolerant kidney transplant recipients. Study-wide results and caveats: Expanding Tregs on activated donor B cells appeared to best identify donor-specific TCRbeta clones. Findings come from small patient numbers and require larger validation. Biological reproducibility was not directly addressed, but technical replication error appeared minimal.

For this clone: What it binds is unknown.

TCRdb keeps only in-frame clones here, not all; method: immunoSEQ multiplex PCR. The sample consists of about 240,000 clones, roughly four fifths of them appearing once. Trimming took off 10 bases at V and 1 base at J, with 13 bases between the two ends. Germline CDR1 MNHNY, CDR2 SVGAGI (reference sequence). CDR3 length equals 13 residues. The sample consisted of CD4+ T cells from blood. The chain combines TRBV6-6 with TRBJ1-1; D is possibly TRBD1 (6 bases). The sequence derives from a human donor in good health. The chain's CDR3 is CATTPRGNTEAFF. Here the CDR3 DNA reads TGTGCCACCACCCCCAGGGGGAACACTGAAGCTTTCTTT.